Listed here are 14 T cell receptor beta chains from one sample, sequenced in a study of T cells in Graves' hyperthyroidism and ophthalmopathy. Amplified regions were TCR beta CDR3 sequences from RNA transcripts. TCR CDR3 regions were first amplified by RT-PCR with HTBI primers. TCRdb analysed the multiplex PCR reads with MiXCR anew, one entry per CDR3 protein. The sample holds about 530,000 distinct CDR3 sequences, over 15% seen once. The sequencing input was blood. Source of these receptors: a woman aged 18-29 years with Graves' ophthalmopathy.

V usage is TRBV15 and J usage is TRBJ2-1; 7 bases are shared with TRBD2. This CDR3 region has 16 residues. V shed 5 bases and J 4 bases; nucleotides not matched to a gene: 11. Per the germline V gene, CDR1 is LNHNV and CDR2 is YYDKDF (reference sequence). Here the CDR3 reads CATSALSGEAYNEQFF. As DNA, the CDR3 is TGTGCCACCAGCGCCCTCAGCGGGGAGGCTTACAATGAGCAGTTCTTC.

At least ten counts were recorded for this clonotype. The CDR3 region is CASSARGITDTQYF. CDR3 DNA: TGCGCCAGCAGCGCGAGAGGCATCACAGATACGCAGTATTTT. The rearrangement joins TRBV5-1 to TRBJ2-3; the D is unclear. The CDR3 loop spans 14 amino acids. V was clipped by 4 bases and J by 2 bases, with 11 bases between them. In germline, CDR1 is SGHRS, CDR2 YFSETQ.

Many counts were recorded for this clonotype. The chain is built from TRBV6-2 or TRBV6-3 and TRBJ1-2; no clear D. Trimming took 6 bases from V and 4 from J, leaving 15 bases between them. Germline CDR1 reads MNHEY; CDR2 reads SVGEGT. The CDR3 runs to 14 residues. This CDR3 reads CASSDPPNSYGYTF. The CDR3, as DNA: TGTGCCAGCAGCGACCCGCCTAACTCCTATGGCTACACCTTC.

There are a few counts of this clonotype. V and J are TRBV27 and TRBJ2-6, with D possibly TRBD2 on 5 matching bases. Looked up from germline, CDR1 is MNHEY and CDR2 is SMNVEV (reference sequence). The CDR3 contains 15 residues. V gave up 6 bases and J gave up 2 bases, with 11 bases separating them. This chain's CDR3 is CASRPGNPGANVLTF. The CDR3 DNA follows: TGTGCCAGCAGGCCCGGGAACCCTGGGGCCAACGTCCTGACTTTC.

The chain is built from TRBV7-3 and TRBJ1-2, with TRBD1 matching 10 bases. V trimming: 6 bases; J trimming: 6 bases; junction bases outside the gene matches: 7. This CDR3 has 14 amino acids. Germline V gives CDR1 SGHTA, CDR2 FQGTGA. For the CDR3, the DNA is TGTGCCAGCAGTTTGACAGGGGGCGCGGATGGCTACACCTTC. Translated, it gives CASSLTGGADGYTF.

This clonotype was found many times. V and J are TRBV12-3 or TRBV12-4 and TRBJ2-7, with 8 bases matching TRBD2. The V and J ends lost 4 bases and 2 bases, in that order; junction bases with no gene match: 7. The CDR3 has 15 residues. CDR3 nucleotides: TGTGCCAGCAGTTCCTGGACTAGCTTACCCTACGAGCAGTACTTC. It translates to CASSSWTSLPYEQYF.

As regards this clonotype: Compared with germline, one end of the junction differs, possibly owing to a read error. V and J are TRBV13 and TRBJ2-2, with TRBD2 identical over 8 bases. This CDR3 comprises 23 residues. Germline V gene sequence: CDR1 PRHDT, CDR2 FYEKMQ (reference sequence). Here the CDR3 DNA reads TGCGCCAGCAGCCAATACCTGATAGACAGGAACTTGTCGATAGCGGGAAATGCCGGGGAGCTGTTTTTT. Translated, it gives CASSQYLIDRNLSIAGNAGELFF.

A few counts support this clonotype. The J gene is TRBJ2-3, the V gene TRBV5-5; D gene ambiguous. The CDR3 extends over 16 amino acids. Germline V gene lookup returns CDR1 SGHKS and CDR2 YYEKEE (reference sequence). V was clipped by 1 base and J by 0 bases, with 12 bases between them. CDR3 residues: CASSLQIVASTDTQYF. In DNA, the CDR3 is TGTGCCAGCAGCTTGCAAATCGTTGCTAGCACAGATACGCAGTATTTT. The full variable domain, rest sourced from reference TRBV5-5 and TRBJ2-3, is DAGVTQSPTHLIKTRGQQVTLRCSPISGHKSVSWYQQVLGQGPQFIFQYYEKEERGRGNFPDRFSARQFPNYSSELNVNALLLGDSALYLCASSLQIVASTDTQYFGPGTRLTVL.

The sample holds a few counts of this clonotype. One junction end disagrees with the germline gene, perhaps due to a read error. V is TRBV5-4 and J is TRBJ1-1; 7 bases are a match to TRBD1. The V gene's germline CDR1 is SGHNT and CDR2 YYREEE (reference sequence). The CDR3 extends over 15 amino acids. The CDR3 protein is CASSSLHRGRTEASF. CDR3 coding DNA: TGTGCCAGCAGCTCGTTACACAGGGGCCGCACTGAAGCTTCCTTT.

This clonotype was counted ten times or more. The chain combines TRBV11-2 with TRBJ2-7; TRBD1 matches at 8 bases. V was pared by 4 bases and J by 3 bases, with 8 bases of the junction left unmatched. The length of the CDR3 is 15 residues. Germline CDR1 and CDR2: SGHAT and FQNNGV. The CDR3 protein is CASSSDDRGHYEQYF. In nucleotides, the CDR3 is TGTGCCAGCAGCTCCGACGACAGGGGTCACTACGAGCAGTACTTC.

This clonotype was found many times. The V and J genes are TRBV12-3 or TRBV12-4 and TRBJ2-1; 7 nucleotides match TRBD1. The CDR3 has 15 amino acids. V shed 6 bases and J 4 bases; nucleotides not matched to a gene: 9. This CDR3 reads CASSLRDSFYNEQFF. Written as DNA, the CDR3 is TGTGCCAGCAGCTTACGGGACAGTTTTTACAATGAGCAGTTCTTC.

This clonotype was seen at least ten times. This chain uses TRBV7-2 with TRBJ2-6; 7 positions match TRBD1. Germline CDR1 and CDR2: SGHTA and FQGNSA. Losses at the gene ends were 8 bases for V and 2 bases for J; bases not matched to a gene: 9. CDR3 size: 16 residues. The CDR3 sequence: CASPGFDRAGANVLTF. DNA of the CDR3: TGTGCCAGCCCAGGTTTTGACAGGGCTGGGGCCAACGTCCTGACTTTC. The variable domain in full, with the rest retrieved from reference TRBV7-2 and TRBJ2-6, is GAGVSQSPSNKVTEKGKDVELRCDPISGHTALYWYRQSLGQGLEFLIYFQGNSAPDKSGLPSDRFSAERTGGSVSTLTIQRTQQEDSAVYLCASPGFDRAGANVLTFGAGSRLTVL.

The chain combines TRBV6-1 with TRBJ1-2; weak D call: TRBD1 (6 bases). There are 13 residues in the CDR3. Trimming took 8 bases from V and 3 from J, leaving 13 bases between them. CDR1 is MNHNS and CDR2 is SASEGT in the germline V gene. CDR3 residues: CASRMKGDYGYTF. The CDR3 region has the DNA TGTGCCAGCCGCATGAAGGGGGACTATGGCTACACCTTC.

At least ten counts were recorded for this clonotype. This chain connects TRBV24-1 to TRBJ1-1, with 7 bases lining up with TRBD1. The CDR3 loop spans 14 amino acids. Trimming took 3 bases from V and 6 from J; bases not matched to a gene: 6. CDR1 is KGHDR and CDR2 is SFDVKD in the germline V gene. The CDR3 DNA follows: TGTGCCACCAGTGATCAAACAGGGGTGGCTGAAGCTTTCTTT. As protein: CATSDQTGVAEAFF.